A single sample gave rise to the 21 T cell receptor beta chains below, sequenced in a study of T cells in Graves' hyperthyroidism and ophthalmopathy. Amplification of TCR beta CDR3 regions was performed using RNA transcripts as template. Using the HTBI primer set, a first-round RT-PCR was run on the TCR CDR3. TCRdb redid the calling of the multiplex PCR reads with MiXCR, one entry per CDR3 protein. Altogether hundreds of thousands of distinct CDR3 sequences are present, less than 15% being singletons, with the ten largest covering about 9.4%. The sample comprised blood. All receptors derive from a woman between 18 and 30 years old with Graves' hyperthyroidism.

In this sample, this clonotype turned up a few times. This chain links TRBV7-9 with TRBJ1-3; TRBD1 is a possible D gene (6 bases). Germline CDR1 is SEHNR and CDR2 is FQNEAQ (reference sequence). CDR3 length equals 14 residues. Trimming took off 5 bases at V and 4 bases at J, with 12 bases between the two ends. The CDR3: CASSREGVGNTIYF. CDR3 coding DNA: TGTGCCAGCAGCCGGGAGGGGGTCGGAAACACCATATATTTT.

This clonotype was seen a handful of times. At one boundary the junction diverges from the germline segment, which might be a read error. The rearrangement links TRBV28 to TRBJ1-2; D is perhaps TRBD1 (5 bases). The CDR3 length is 14 residues. From germline, CDR1 is MDHEN and CDR2 SYDVKM. This chain's CDR3 is CASSFGGTGGGYTF. In DNA, the CDR3 is TGCGCCAGCAGTTTCGGGGGGACCGGGGGTGGCTACACCTTC.

V usage is TRBV6-2 or TRBV6-3 and J usage is TRBJ2-3; D not resolved. V dropped 2 bases and J dropped 2 bases, with 2 bases sitting between them. The CDR3 sequence is 12 residues long. Germline V lookup: CDR1 MNHEY, CDR2 SVGEGT. DNA for the CDR3: TGTGCCAGCAGTTACACCACAGATACGCAGTATTTT. The encoded protein is CASSYTTDTQYF.

Many counts were recorded for this clonotype. The chain is built from TRBV15 and TRBJ2-7, with 11 bases fitting TRBD1. The V gene's germline CDR1 is LNHNV and CDR2 YYDKDF (reference sequence). The length of the CDR3 is 19 residues. The trim removed 0 bases at V and 2 bases at J, leaving 12 bases unmatched. In DNA form, the CDR3 reads TGTGCCACCAGCAGAGATCCCGTCAGACCGGGACAGGGGGCCTACGAGCAGTACTTC. This codes for CATSRDPVRPGQGAYEQYF.

A note on this clonotype: At one end, the junction sequence differs from germline, possibly due to a read error. The chain carries TRBV7-2 and TRBJ2-7; D is unclear. The germline V gene has CDR1 SGHTA and CDR2 FQGNSA. The CDR3 totals 13 residues. CDR3 sequence reads: CASSLGLLETPNF. CDR3 in DNA: TGTGCCAGCAGCTTAGGATTATTGGAAACACCGAACTTC. Drawing the rest from reference TRBV7-2 and TRBJ2-7, the complete variable domain is GAGVSQSPSNKVTEKGKDVELRCDPISGHTALYWYRQSLGQGLEFLIYFQGNSAPDKSGLPSDRFSAERTGGSVSTLTIQRTQQEDSAVYLCASSLGLLETPNFGPGTRLTVT.

This clonotype was counted between two and nine times. V and J are TRBV20-1 and TRBJ2-5; possibly TRBD1 for D (6 bases). The V gene lost 0 bases and the J gene lost 11 bases, with 13 bases spanning the gap. The CDR3 covers 12 residues. In germline, CDR1 is DFQATT, CDR2 SNEGSKA (reference sequence). The CDR3 nucleotides read TGCAGTGCTAGAGAGGCAGGGGACGGACAGTACTTC. Encoded protein: CSAREAGDGQYF.

In its sample, this clonotype was seen many times. The CDR3 reads CASSSRRADGESNYGYTF. The CDR3 DNA is TGTGCCAGCAGCTCACGAAGAGCCGACGGGGAATCTAACTATGGCTACACCTTC. The chain joins TRBV7-9 to TRBJ1-2; D is uncertain. In germline, CDR1 is SEHNR, CDR2 FQNEAQ (reference sequence). This CDR3 has 18 residues. V was shortened by 4 bases and J by 0 bases, with 21 bases between the two germline ends.

The chain couples TRBV6-2 or TRBV6-3 to TRBJ2-7; TRBD2 matches 11 bases. The V segment lost 3 bases and the J segment 0 bases; nucleotides outside the gene matches: 4. Germline CDR1 and CDR2: MNHEY and SVGEGT. This CDR3 is built from 16 residues. The CDR3 nucleotides are TGTGCCAGCAGTTATGGGACTAGCGGCCTCTCCTACGAGCAGTACTTC. This codes for CASSYGTSGLSYEQYF.

There are a few counts of this clonotype. This chain links TRBV7-2 with TRBJ2-1; D is unclear. Trimming pared 1 base from V and 0 bases from J, leaving 7 bases between. The CDR3 consists of 15 residues. Germline loops: CDR1 SGHTA, CDR2 FQGNSA. In nucleotides, the CDR3 is TGTGCCAGCAGCTTAGGGTCAGTCTCCTACAATGAGCAGTTCTTC. As protein: CASSLGSVSYNEQFF.

The V and J genes are TRBV5-8 and TRBJ2-7, with 12 bases lining up with TRBD2. CDR3 size: 16 residues. The V gene's germline CDR1 is SGHTS and CDR2 YDEGEE. J was trimmed by 0 bases and V by 0 bases; bases with no gene match: 1. CDR3 nucleotide sequence: TGTGCCAGCAGCTTGGGACTAGCGGGAGCCTCCTACGAGCAGTACTTC. Translated: CASSLGLAGASYEQYF.

This clonotype has a count of ten or more. The V and J genes are TRBV5-1 and TRBJ2-1; D unclear. CDR1 and CDR2 from the germline V gene are SGHRS and YFSETQ. The CDR3 contains 15 residues. V lost 5 bases, J lost 4 bases, and 16 bases lay in between. The CDR3 loop is CASSTTDSPYNEQFF. DNA of the CDR3: TGCGCCAGCAGTACCACAGATTCTCCATACAATGAGCAGTTCTTC.

The table lists this clonotype with a few counts. V usage is TRBV2 and J usage is TRBJ1-5; no definite D call. With 3 bases removed from V and 5 bases from J, the gap between germline ends came to 14 bases. The CDR3 length is 15 residues. Looked up from germline, CDR1 is SNHLY and CDR2 is FYNNEI. The CDR3 loop is CASSDSLLVDQPQHF. Here the CDR3 DNA reads TGTGCCAGCAGTGACAGTCTACTCGTCGATCAGCCCCAGCATTTT. Full variable domain (rest looked up from reference TRBV2 and TRBJ1-5): EPEVTQTPSHQVTQMGQEVILRCVPISNHLYFYWYRQILGQKVEFLVSFYNNEISEKSEIFDDQFSVERPDGSNFTLKIRSTKLEDSAMYFCASSDSLLVDQPQHFGDGTRLSIL.

This clonotype has more than one count but fewer than ten. The V call is TRBV10-3, the J call TRBJ1-2; 8 nucleotides line up with TRBD1. V shed 6 bases and J 1 base; nucleotides not matched to a gene: 4. Germline V gene lookup returns CDR1 ENHRY and CDR2 SYGVKD. This CDR3 contains 14 residues. This chain's CDR3 is CAISGTGGNYGYTF. CDR3 nucleotides: TGTGCCATCAGCGGGACAGGAGGTAACTATGGCTACACCTTC.

There are many counts of this clonotype. The V call is TRBV7-9, the J call TRBJ2-2; 9 bases line up with TRBD1. This CDR3 region has 17 residues. The V gene's germline CDR1 is SEHNR and CDR2 FQNEAQ (reference sequence). Trimming took 5 bases from V and 2 from J; bases not matched to a gene: 9. CDR3 residues: CASSGRRDRANTGELFF. As DNA, the CDR3 is TGTGCCAGCAGCGGAAGACGGGACAGGGCAAACACCGGGGAGCTGTTTTTT.

This clonotype was seen ten or more times. The chain links TRBV7-2 to TRBJ2-1; 7 bases align to TRBD2. V shed 6 bases and J 0 bases; nucleotides not matched to a gene: 8. The length of the CDR3 is 16 residues. Germline V gene sequence: CDR1 SGHTA, CDR2 FQGNSA. The chain's CDR3 is CASSRSGASSYNEQFF. The DNA for the CDR3 is TGTGCCAGCAGTCGCAGCGGGGCTAGCTCCTACAATGAGCAGTTCTTC.

This clonotype was seen at least ten times. CDR3 coding DNA: TGTGCCATCAGCCCAGGACTAGCGGGTCCTCTCGGTGCAGATACGCAGTATTTT. This gives the protein CAISPGLAGPLGADTQYF. The chain couples TRBV10-3 to TRBJ2-3, with 11 positions matching TRBD2. V dropped 6 bases and J dropped 4; count of bases not matched to a gene: 15. The CDR3 loop spans 18 amino acids. Germline values: CDR1 ENHRY, CDR2 SYGVKD.

The J gene is TRBJ1-1, the V gene TRBV6-2 or TRBV6-3; D might be TRBD1 (5 bases). Trimming took 7 bases from V and 2 from J, leaving 14 bases between them. The V gene's germline CDR1 is MNHEY and CDR2 SVGEGT. This CDR3 region has 14 residues. The CDR3 coding sequence is TGTGCCAGCACCTTTACTGGGGGAAACACTGAAGCTTTCTTT. Protein: CASTFTGGNTEAFF.

Ten or more counts support this clonotype. The chain joins TRBV18 to TRBJ1-1, with D hard to call. Trimming took 2 bases from V and 5 from J, leaving 18 bases between them. This CDR3 is built from 16 residues. Germline V lookup: CDR1 KGHSH, CDR2 LQKENI. CDR3 protein: CASSPVLQDLGTEAFF. CDR3 coding DNA: TGTGCCAGCTCACCAGTCTTGCAGGACCTTGGGACTGAAGCTTTCTTT.

The chain links TRBV9 to TRBJ1-2; TRBD1 might be the D (5 bases). V was cut by 4 bases and J by 2 bases, with 15 bases left in between. Per germline, CDR1 SGDLS and CDR2 YYNGEE. This CDR3 comprises 15 residues. The CDR3 bases are TGTGCCAGCAGCCTTGGCGGTGGGGGGAACTATGGCTACACCTTC. Translated, it gives CASSLGGGGNYGYTF. Full variable domain (remainder filled in from reference TRBV9 and TRBJ1-2): DSGVTQTPKHLITATGQRVTLRCSPRSGDLSVYWYQQSLDQGLQFLIQYYNGEERAKGNILERFSAQQFPDLHSELNLSSLELGDSALYFCASSLGGGGNYGYTFGSGTRLTVV.

J is TRBJ1-1 and V is TRBV20-1; D uncertain. Trimming took 6 bases from V and 4 from J, leaving 15 bases between them. Germline CDR1 and CDR2: DFQATT and SNEGSKA (reference sequence). CDR3 length: 13 residues. The chain's CDR3 is CSARPISGTEAFF. CDR3 nucleotides: TGCAGTGCCAGGCCCATCAGCGGCACTGAAGCTTTCTTT.

In its sample, this clonotype was seen many times. The chain employs TRBV6-5 and TRBJ2-2; D perhaps matches TRBD2 (7 bases). The CDR3 has 16 residues. Germline loops: CDR1 MNHEY, CDR2 SVGAGI. The V end lost 4 bases, the J end lost 5 bases, and 17 bases lay between the germline ends. In nucleotides, the CDR3 is TGTGCCAGCAGTTCTCCTACAGGGCGGGGGACCGGGGAGCTGTTTTTT. Translation: CASSSPTGRGTGELFF.